This T cell receptor (beta chain) came from a study of immune evolution from preneoplasia to lung adenocarcinoma. Study-level points and caveats: Later-stage lesions appeared to have more T cells, more diversity, less clonality. KRAS-mutant nodules had the highest T cell clonality.

Resections took place in Japan or China from the mid-2010s to the late 2010s. Each case's diagnosis was confirmed by two pathologists on H&E. After removal of 7 bases from V and 4 bases from J, the junction contained 13 bases not matched to a gene. The CDR3 is 16 amino acids. The V gene's germline CDR1 is SGHTA and CDR2 FQGTGA. Regarding this clone: Its cognate antigen is unknown.

The protocol was immunoSEQ multiplex PCR, while the TCRdb copy is restricted to in-frame clones and leaves out a portion. The sample includes 9,000 to 10,000 clones, 80% to 85% seen only once; the top ten take roughly 5%. Sequencing was carried out using FFPE minimally invasive lung adenocarcinoma tissue. The TCR originated in a person between 70 and 80 years old with lung adenocarcinoma. Some clones in this sample may be carry-over from other donors' samples. The chain has TRBV7-3 and TRBJ2-5; 9 positions agree with TRBD1. The CDR3 nucleotides read TGTGCCAGCACCCTGGGGGGACAGGGTAGTAGAGAGACCCAGTACTTC. Its translation is CASTLGGQGSRETQYF.